Following are 18 T cell receptor beta chains from one sample sequenced in a study of blood T cells in healthy people across ages. With a J-beta primer mix and a sample-barcoded 5' primer, a second PCR ran 7 to 11 cycles. Each CDR3 protein is one row after TCRdb ran MiXCR on the 5' RACE reads. Of 550,000 to 600,000 distinct CDR3 sequences in the sample, roughly a quarter were seen once. The sequenced material came from blood. Source of these receptors: a woman between 70 and 85 years old in good health.

In its sample, this clonotype was seen a few times. The rearrangement links TRBV3-1 to TRBJ1-4, with 7 nucleotides matching TRBD1. Germline V CDR1 and CDR2: LGHDT, YNNKEL (reference sequence). The CDR3 has 14 residues. The junction had 7 bases not matched to a gene; V was cut back by 5 bases and J by 7 bases. The CDR3 DNA reads TGTGCCAGCAGCTCCGGGACAGCGGCTGAAAAACTGTTTTTT. The encoded protein is CASSSGTAAEKLFF.

This clonotype was detected only a few times. One end of the junction fails to match germline, which may point to a read error. CDR3 amino acids: CAGSLGPSNRPQHF. DNA for the CDR3: TGTGCCGGCAGTTTGGGGCCTAGCAATCGGCCCCAGCATTTT. V and J are TRBV12-3 or TRBV12-4 and TRBJ1-5; maybe TRBD1 (5 bases). This CDR3 has 14 amino acids.

This clonotype has just a few counts. The rearrangement joins TRBV13 to TRBJ2-7; no firm D call. The CDR3 is 14 amino acids. V lost 0 bases, J lost 3 bases, and 9 bases lay in between. Germline V gene data show CDR1 as PRHDT and CDR2 as FYEKMQ (reference sequence). CDR3 sequence (DNA): TGTGCCAGCAGCTTAGGCAGGAGTGTCTACGAGCAGTACTTC. Its protein is CASSLGRSVYEQYF. The variable domain in full, completed from reference TRBV13 and TRBJ2-7, reads AAGVIQSPRHLIKEKRETATLKCYPIPRHDTVYWYQQGPGQDPQFLISFYEKMQSDKGSIPDRFSAQQFSDYHSELNMSSLELGDSALYFCASSLGRSVYEQYFGPGTRLTVT.

This clonotype has just a few counts. The chain joins TRBV30 to TRBJ2-1, with a possible D match to TRBD2 (5 bases). Per the germline V gene, CDR1 is GTSNPN and CDR2 is SVGIG (reference sequence). V was pared by 1 base and J by 9 bases, with 25 bases between. CDR3 length: 17 residues. The CDR3 sequence: CAWSDIRTGTMMGEQFF. In DNA, the CDR3 is TGTGCCTGGAGTGATATCAGGACTGGTACAATGATGGGTGAGCAGTTCTTC.

Regarding this clonotype: The junction differs from germline at one of its ends, possibly a read error. The rearrangement uses TRBV6-5 and TRBJ2-1; a weak D match, TRBD2 (6 bases). The J call may be incorrect, as the DNA end agrees better with TRBJ2-5. Germline-derived CDR1 and CDR2 are MNHEY and SVGAGI. The CDR3 spans 14 residues. DNA of the CDR3: TGTGCCAGCAGAACCCTCGGGTCACGGGAGATCCAGTACTTC. Protein: CASRTLGSREIQYF.

The rearrangement uses TRBV4-2 and TRBJ2-5; the match to TRBD2 covers 9 bases. CDR1 and CDR2 from the germline V gene are LGHNA and YNFKEQ. V lost 1 base, J lost 2 bases, and 2 bases stayed unmatched. This CDR3 region has 15 residues. This CDR3 is CASSQASGEQETQYF. In DNA form, the CDR3 reads TGTGCCAGCAGCCAAGCTAGCGGGGAACAAGAGACCCAGTACTTC.

The chain has TRBV5-1 and TRBJ1-1; TRBD1 agrees at 7 bases. The length of the CDR3 is 15 residues. Germline CDR1 and CDR2: SGHRS and YFSETQ. The V gene end was trimmed by 0 bases and the J gene end by 5 bases; junction bases not matched to a gene: 7. CDR3: CASSLAYRGRTEAFF. The CDR3 nucleotides read TGCGCCAGCAGCTTGGCCTACAGGGGCAGGACTGAAGCTTTCTTT. Full variable domain (remainder filled in from reference TRBV5-1 and TRBJ1-1): KAGVTQTPRYLIKTRGQQVTLSCSPISGHRSVSWYQQTPGQGLQFLFEYFSETQRNKGNFPGRFSGRQFSNSRSEMNVSTLELGDSALYLCASSLAYRGRTEAFFGQGTRLTVV.

The CDR3 loop is CASSYGTGRDSYEQYF. CDR3 sequence (DNA): TGTGCCAGCAGTTACGGGACTGGTCGGGACTCCTACGAGCAGTACTTC. The chain joins TRBV6-6 to TRBJ2-7; TRBD2 is a possible D gene (6 bases). Germline loops: CDR1 MNHNY, CDR2 SVGAGI (reference sequence). Trimming shortened V by 2 bases and J by 0 bases, and 14 bases separated the two germline ends. CDR3 length: 16 residues.

This clonotype has more than one count but fewer than ten. The chain joins TRBV12-3 or TRBV12-4 to TRBJ1-1; TRBD1 aligns across 8 bases. J was trimmed by 2 bases and V by 6 bases; bases with no gene match: 5. The CDR3 extends over 14 amino acids. The CDR3 sequence: CASRQDRVNTEAFF. CDR3 DNA sequence: TGTGCCAGCAGGCAGGACAGGGTTAACACTGAAGCTTTCTTT.

This clonotype appeared a few times. The genes are TRBV12-3 or TRBV12-4 and TRBJ1-3; 9 bases are a match to TRBD1. Germline trimming cut 5 bases from V and 2 bases from J; bases unmatched to any gene: 7. The CDR3 totals 16 residues. The CDR3 protein is CASSHRGPRAGNTIYF. CDR3 in DNA: TGTGCCAGCAGTCACAGGGGGCCAAGGGCTGGAAACACCATATATTTT.

V is TRBV20-1 and J is TRBJ1-5; D call uncertain. The CDR3 has 12 amino acids. CDR1 is DFQATT, CDR2 SNEGSKA, per germline (reference sequence). Trimming removed 6 bases from V and 4 bases from J, with 10 bases in between. CDR3 sequence: CSAVRTNQPQHF. In DNA, the CDR3 is TGCAGTGCGGTGAGGACGAATCAGCCCCAGCATTTT.

The chain joins TRBV5-6 to TRBJ2-5; 8 bases are shared with TRBD1. The CDR3 is 16 amino acids. Looked up from germline, CDR1 is SGHDT and CDR2 is YYEEEE. V trimming: 3 bases; J trimming: 4 bases; junction bases outside the gene matches: 11. CDR3 amino acids: CASSSHSGGRGETQYF. CDR3 bases: TGTGCCAGCAGCTCTCATTCAGGGGGCAGGGGAGAGACCCAGTACTTC.

Only a few counts were recorded for this clonotype. The V call is TRBV29-1, the J call TRBJ1-1; D is unclear. Trimming cost V 6 bases and J 1 base, with 12 bases left between them. The germline gives CDR1 SQVTM, CDR2 ANQGSEA. This CDR3 is 13 amino acids long. CDR3 coding DNA: TGCAGCGTCAGAACCCACCCGAACACTGAAGCTTTCTTT. It encodes CSVRTHPNTEAFF.

The chain is built from TRBV27 and TRBJ2-5; D is ambiguous. CDR3 length: 13 amino acids. Trimming took off 4 bases at V and 1 base at J, with 7 bases between the two ends. Germline CDR1 and CDR2: MNHEY and SMNVEV (reference sequence). CDR3 in DNA: TGTGCCAGCAGTTCCCTCATCCAAGAGACCCAGTACTTC. It specifies CASSSLIQETQYF.

The chain recombines TRBV18 with TRBJ2-4; 8 nucleotides agree with TRBD1. The CDR3 totals 13 residues. Germline values: CDR1 KGHSH, CDR2 LQKENI. Germline trimming cut 4 bases from V and 8 bases from J; bases unmatched to any gene: 4. DNA for the CDR3: TGTGCCAGCTCACAGTACAGGGGGGACATTCAGTACTTC. This sequence encodes CASSQYRGDIQYF.

In this sample, this clonotype turned up once. The chain joins TRBV2 to TRBJ1-2, with D unresolved. Looked up from germline, CDR1 is SNHLY and CDR2 is FYNNEI. Trimming took 8 bases from V and 8 from J, leaving 12 bases between them. This CDR3 region has 11 residues. The CDR3 DNA reads TGTGCCAGCCGCCTTTACGGGGGCTACACCTTC. Protein sequence: CASRLYGGYTF.

This clonotype was seen a handful of times. The chain uses TRBV5-6 and TRBJ2-1; D gene unclear. The length of the CDR3 is 15 residues. Germline values: CDR1 SGHDT, CDR2 YYEEEE. The germline V and J ends were trimmed by 1 base and 0 bases, with 8 bases remaining between them. The CDR3, as DNA: TGTGCCAGCAGCTTGTGGCCCTCCTCCTACAATGAGCAGTTCTTC. Translated, it gives CASSLWPSSYNEQFF.

The chain has TRBV7-8 and TRBJ2-5, with TRBD2 as a possible D gene (8 bases). TRBJ2-7 matches the DNA end more closely, so the J call is doubtful. The CDR3 is 16 residues long. CDR1 SGHVS and CDR2 FQNEAQ come from the germline V gene. CDR3: CASSLIGGDSSYEQYF. CDR3 bases: TGTGCCAGCAGCTTAATCGGGGGGGACAGTTCCTACGAGCAGTACTTC.